Shown below are 3 T cell receptor beta chains from a single sample sequenced in a study of CXCR3-negative and CXCR3-positive naive CD8 T cells. General study results and limits: TRB CDR3s were more hydrophobic in CXCR3-positive than in CXCR3-negative naive cells.

Which antigens these TCRs recognize remains unknown. It was by 5' RACE with UMI labels that the TRB cDNA libraries were prepared. TCRdb re-analyzed the 5' RACE reads; it lists each CDR3 protein once, without DNA. The sample totals under 150,000 distinct CDR3 sequences. The source material was naive CXCR3+ CD8+ T cells from blood. Noted subset: CD45RO-CCR7+CD27+CD95- naive CD8+ T cells expressing CXCR3 (TNR3+). These receptors originate from a human donor in good health. Some clones in this sample may be carry-over from other donors' samples.

The chain couples TRBV7-9 to TRBJ1-4. Germline V gene data show CDR1 as SEHNR and CDR2 as FQNEAQ (reference sequence). The CDR3 has 12 amino acids. The chain's CDR3 is CASSATEEKLFF.

The V and J genes are TRBV20-1 and TRBJ2-7. The CDR3 totals 13 residues. CDR1 and CDR2 (germline): DFQATT, SNEGSKA (reference sequence). The CDR3 spells CSARAVVSYEQYF.

The gene calls are TRBV27 and TRBJ1-2; TCRdb designates TRBD1, a call that cannot be tested without DNA. CDR3 length equals 15 residues. Germline CDR1 MNHEY, CDR2 SMNVEV (reference sequence). CDR3: CASSLRDRSDYGYTF.